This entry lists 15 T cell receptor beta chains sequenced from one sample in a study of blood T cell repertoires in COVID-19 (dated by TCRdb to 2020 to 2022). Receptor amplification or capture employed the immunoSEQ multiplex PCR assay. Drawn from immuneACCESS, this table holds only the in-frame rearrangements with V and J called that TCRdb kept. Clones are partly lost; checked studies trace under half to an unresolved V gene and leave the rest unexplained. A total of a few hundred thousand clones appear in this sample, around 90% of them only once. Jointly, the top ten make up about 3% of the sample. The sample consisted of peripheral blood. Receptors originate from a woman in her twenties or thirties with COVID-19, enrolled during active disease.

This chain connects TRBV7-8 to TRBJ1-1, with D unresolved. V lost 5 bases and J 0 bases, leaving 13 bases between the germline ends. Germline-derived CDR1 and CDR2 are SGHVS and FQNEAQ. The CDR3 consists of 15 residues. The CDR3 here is CASSPPGSVNTEAFF. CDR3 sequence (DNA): TGTGCCAGCAGCCCCCCGGGGTCGGTGAACACTGAAGCTTTCTTT.

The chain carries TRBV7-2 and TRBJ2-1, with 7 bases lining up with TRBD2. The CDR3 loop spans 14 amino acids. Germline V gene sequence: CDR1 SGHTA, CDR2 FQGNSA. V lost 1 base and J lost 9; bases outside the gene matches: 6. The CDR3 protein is CASSLVEAGSEQFF. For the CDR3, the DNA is TGTGCCAGCAGCTTAGTTGAAGCGGGAAGTGAGCAGTTCTTC.

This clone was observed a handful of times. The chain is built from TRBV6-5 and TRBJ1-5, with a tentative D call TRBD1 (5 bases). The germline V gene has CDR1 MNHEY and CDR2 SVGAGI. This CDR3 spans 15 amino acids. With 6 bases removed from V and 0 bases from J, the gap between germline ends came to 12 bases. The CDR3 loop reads CASRRQRNSNQPQHF. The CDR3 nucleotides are TGTGCCAGCAGGAGACAGAGAAATAGCAATCAGCCCCAGCATTTT.

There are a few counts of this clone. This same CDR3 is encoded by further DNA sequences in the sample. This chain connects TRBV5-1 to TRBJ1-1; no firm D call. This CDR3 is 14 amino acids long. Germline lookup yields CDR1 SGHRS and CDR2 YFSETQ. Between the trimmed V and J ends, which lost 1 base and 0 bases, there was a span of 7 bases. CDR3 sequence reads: CASSLRGMNTEAFF. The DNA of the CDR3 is TGCGCCAGCAGCTTGCGAGGGATGAACACTGAAGCTTTCTTT.

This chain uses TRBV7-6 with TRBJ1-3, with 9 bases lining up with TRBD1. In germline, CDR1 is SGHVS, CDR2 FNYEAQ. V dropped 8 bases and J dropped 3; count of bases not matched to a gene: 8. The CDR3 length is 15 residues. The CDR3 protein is CASGPTGGFGNTIYF. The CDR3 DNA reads TGTGCCAGCGGGCCGACAGGGGGTTTTGGAAACACCATATATTTT.

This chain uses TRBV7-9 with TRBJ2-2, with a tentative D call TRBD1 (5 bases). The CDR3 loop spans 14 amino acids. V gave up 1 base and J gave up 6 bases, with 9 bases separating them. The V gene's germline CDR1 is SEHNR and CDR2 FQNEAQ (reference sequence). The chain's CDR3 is CASSLGPGPGELFF. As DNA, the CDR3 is TGTGCCAGCAGCTTAGGCCCAGGGCCCGGGGAGCTGTTTTTT. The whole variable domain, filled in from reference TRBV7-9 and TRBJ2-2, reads DTGVSQNPRHKITKRGQNVTFRCDPISEHNRLYWYRQTLGQGPEFLTYFQNEAQLEKSRLLSDRFSAERPKGSFSTLEIQRTEQGDSAMYLCASSLGPGPGELFFGEGSRLTVL.

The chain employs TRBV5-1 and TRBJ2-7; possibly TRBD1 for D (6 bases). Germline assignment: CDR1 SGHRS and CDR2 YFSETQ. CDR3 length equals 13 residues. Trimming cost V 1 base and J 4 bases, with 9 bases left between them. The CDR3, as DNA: TGCGCCAGCAGCTTGACAGGGCTATACGAGCAGTACTTC. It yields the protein CASSLTGLYEQYF.

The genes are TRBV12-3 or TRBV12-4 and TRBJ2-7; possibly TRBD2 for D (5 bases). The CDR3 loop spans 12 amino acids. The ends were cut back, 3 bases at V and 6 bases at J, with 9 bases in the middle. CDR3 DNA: TGTGCCAGCAGTTTTTCCGAGGGCGAGCAGTACGTC. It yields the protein CASSFSEGEQYV.

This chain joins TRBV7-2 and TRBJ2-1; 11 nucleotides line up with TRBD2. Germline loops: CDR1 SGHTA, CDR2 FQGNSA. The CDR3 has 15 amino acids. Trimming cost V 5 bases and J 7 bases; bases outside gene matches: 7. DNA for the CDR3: TGTGCCAGCAGCGAGGGACTAGCGGCAGGTAATGAGCAGTTCTTC. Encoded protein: CASSEGLAAGNEQFF.

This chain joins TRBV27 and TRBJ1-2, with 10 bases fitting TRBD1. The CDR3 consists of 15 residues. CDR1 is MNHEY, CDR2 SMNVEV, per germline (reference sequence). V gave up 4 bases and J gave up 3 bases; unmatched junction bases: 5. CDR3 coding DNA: TGTGCCAGCAGTTCCGGACAGGGGGTTTACTATGGCTACACCTTC. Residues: CASSSGQGVYYGYTF.

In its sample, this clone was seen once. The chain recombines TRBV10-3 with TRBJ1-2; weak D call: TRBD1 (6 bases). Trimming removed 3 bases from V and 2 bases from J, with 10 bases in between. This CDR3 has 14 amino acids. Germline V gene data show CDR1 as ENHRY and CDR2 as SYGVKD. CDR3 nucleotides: TGTGCCATCAGTGATCTTCAGGGGAACTATGGCTACACCTTC. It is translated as CAISDLQGNYGYTF.

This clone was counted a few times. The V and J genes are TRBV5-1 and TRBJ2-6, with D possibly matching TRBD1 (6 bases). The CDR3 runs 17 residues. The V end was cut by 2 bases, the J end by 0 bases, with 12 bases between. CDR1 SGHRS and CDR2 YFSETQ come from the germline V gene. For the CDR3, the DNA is TGCGCCAGCAGCTTATTGGGGACAAACTCTGGGGCCAACGTCCTGACTTTC. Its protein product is CASSLLGTNSGANVLTF.

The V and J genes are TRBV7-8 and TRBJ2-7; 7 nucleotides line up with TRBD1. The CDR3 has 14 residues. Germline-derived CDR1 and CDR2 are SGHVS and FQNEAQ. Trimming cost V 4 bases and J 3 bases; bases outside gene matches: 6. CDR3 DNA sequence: TGTGCCAGCAGCTCGTTGACAGGGTACTACGAGCAGTACGTC. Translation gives CASSSLTGYYEQYV.

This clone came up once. The CDR3 DNA reads as TGTGCCAGCAGCCCCCGGAGGTCCTCTAGCACAGATACGCAGTATTTT. Residues: CASSPRRSSSTDTQYF. The chain links TRBV11-2 to TRBJ2-3, with a possible D match to TRBD2 (5 bases). With 5 bases removed from V and 0 bases from J, the gap between germline ends came to 15 bases. The CDR3 is 16 amino acids. CDR1 is SGHAT and CDR2 is FQNNGV in the germline V gene.

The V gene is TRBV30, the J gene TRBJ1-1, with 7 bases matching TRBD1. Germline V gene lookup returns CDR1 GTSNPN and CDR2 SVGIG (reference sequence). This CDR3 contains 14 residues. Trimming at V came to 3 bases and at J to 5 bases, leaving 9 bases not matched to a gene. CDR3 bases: TGTGCCTGGAGCCTGGGACAGCCCGGGACTGAAGCTTTCTTT. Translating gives CAWSLGQPGTEAFF.